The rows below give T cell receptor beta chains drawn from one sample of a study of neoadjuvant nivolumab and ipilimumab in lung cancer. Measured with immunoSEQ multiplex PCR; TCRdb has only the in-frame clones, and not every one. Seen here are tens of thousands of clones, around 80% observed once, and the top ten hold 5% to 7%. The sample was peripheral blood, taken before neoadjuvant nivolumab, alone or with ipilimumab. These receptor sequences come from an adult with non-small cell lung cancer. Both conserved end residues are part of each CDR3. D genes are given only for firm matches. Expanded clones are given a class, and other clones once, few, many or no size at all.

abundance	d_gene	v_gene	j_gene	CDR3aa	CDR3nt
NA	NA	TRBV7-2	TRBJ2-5	CASSLRAPGTQYF	TGTGCCAGCAGCCTCCGGGCCCCCGGGACCCAGTACTTC
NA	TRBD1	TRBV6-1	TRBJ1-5	CASSFQGGNQPQHF	TGTGCCAGCAGTTTCCAGGGGGGCAATCAGCCCCAGCATTTT
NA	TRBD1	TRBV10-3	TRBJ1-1	CAAHRGLNTEAFF	TGTGCCGCTCACAGGGGCCTGAACACTGAAGCTTTCTTT
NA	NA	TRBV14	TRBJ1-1	CASSQDITGREAFF	TGTGCCAGCAGCCAAGATATTACGGGAAGGGAAGCTTTCTTT
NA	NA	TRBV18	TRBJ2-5	CASSPPGAGETQYF	TGTGCCAGCTCACCACCGGGGGCAGGAGAGACCCAGTACTTC
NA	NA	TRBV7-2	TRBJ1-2	CASSLYGYGYTF	TGTGCCAGCAGCTTATATGGCTATGGCTACACCTTC
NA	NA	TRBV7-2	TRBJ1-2	CASSPPRGLGGYTF	TGTGCCAGCAGCCCGCCCCGAGGTCTGGGCGGCTACACCTTC
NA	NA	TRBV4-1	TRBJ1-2	CASSRLLQGLSFGYTF	TGCGCCAGCAGCCGCTTGCTACAGGGTTTAAGCTTTGGCTACACCTTC
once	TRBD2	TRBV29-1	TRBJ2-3	CSVAGTSGGPSTDTQYF	TGCAGCGTCGCCGGGACTAGCGGGGGGCCAAGCACAGATACGCAGTATTTT
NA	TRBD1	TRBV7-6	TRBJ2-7	CASSVRPGQGAGEQYF	TGTGCCAGCAGCGTACGTCCGGGACAGGGGGCTGGGGAGCAGTACTTC
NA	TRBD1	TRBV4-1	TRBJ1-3	CASSQRLQTGAGNTIYF	TGCGCCAGCAGCCAACGCCTTCAGACAGGGGCTGGAAACACCATATATTTT
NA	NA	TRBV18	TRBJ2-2	CASSPDRNTGELFF	TGTGCCAGCTCACCCGACAGGAACACCGGGGAGCTGTTTTTT
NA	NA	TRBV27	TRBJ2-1	CASSSRGGLGSYNEQFF	TGTGCCAGCAGTTCGCGAGGAGGGTTGGGGAGCTACAATGAGCAGTTCTTC
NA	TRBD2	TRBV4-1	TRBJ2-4	CASSQGPASGYQNIQYF	TGCGCCAGCAGCCAAGGGCCGGCTAGCGGCTACCAAAACATTCAGTACTTC
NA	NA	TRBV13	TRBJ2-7	CASSNTSPYEQYF	TGTGCCAGCAGCAATACTAGTCCCTACGAGCAGTACTTC
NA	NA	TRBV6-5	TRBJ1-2	CASSYEGPNYGYTF	TGTGCCAGCAGTTACGAGGGCCCTAACTATGGCTACACCTTC
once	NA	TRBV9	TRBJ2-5	CASSVVEGYQETQYF	TGTGCCAGCAGCGTAGTTGAAGGGTACCAAGAGACCCAGTACTTC